The next 28 T cell receptor beta chains were all read from a single sample in a study of regulatory T cells in long-lasting Graves disease. The time point is: newly diagnosed GD, antithyroid drugs for less than 3 months. The TCR library was prepared using RNA isolated from PBMCs. CDR3 regions were amplified by Arm-PCR using iRepertoire HTBI primers to build TCR beta libraries. One entry per CDR3 protein results from TCRdb running MiXCR on the multiplex PCR reads. In the table there are 350,000 to 400,000 distinct CDR3 sequences, around a sixth of which are singletons. Sample: peripheral blood mononuclear cells (PBMCs), taken at new diagnosis, from a patient treated with antithyroid drugs. These receptors all stem from a female donor with Graves disease.

This clonotype was found many times. This chain joins TRBV7-3 and TRBJ2-5, with a tentative D call TRBD2 (5 bases). The CDR3 runs to 16 residues. The germline V gene has CDR1 SGHTA and CDR2 FQGTGA. Trimming shortened V by 1 base and J by 3 bases, and 15 bases separated the two germline ends. The CDR3 DNA reads TGTGCCAGCAGCTTAAACGGTCTCGGGGTAGAAGAGACCCAGTACTTC. It yields the protein CASSLNGLGVEETQYF.

The J gene is TRBJ2-3, the V gene TRBV24-1; 10 positions agree with TRBD2. Per germline, CDR1 KGHDR and CDR2 SFDVKD. The junction had 3 bases not matched to a gene; V was cut back by 3 bases and J by 1 base. The CDR3 runs to 16 residues. CDR3 DNA sequence: TGTGCCACCAGTGATCCTAGCGGGAGAGGCACAGATACGCAGTATTTT. Amino acid sequence: CATSDPSGRGTDTQYF.

This clonotype showed up just a few times. This sequence joins TRBV3-1 and TRBJ1-2; D unresolved. The CDR3 covers 12 residues. Trimming stripped 0 bases from V and 8 bases from J, with 7 bases between. In germline, CDR1 is LGHDT, CDR2 YNNKEL (reference sequence). This chain's CDR3 is CASSQDEAGYTF. CDR3 in DNA: TGTGCCAGCAGCCAAGACGAGGCCGGCTACACCTTC.

This clonotype was counted at least ten times. The CDR3: CASSPPTVTDTQYF. CDR3 nucleotide sequence: TGTGCCAGCAGCCCACCGACCGTCACAGATACGCAGTATTTT. The chain links TRBV7-9 to TRBJ2-3; D not resolved. V was cut by 5 bases and J by 2 bases, with 11 bases left in between. Germline CDR1 is SEHNR and CDR2 is FQNEAQ (reference sequence). The CDR3 is made up of 14 amino acids. The full variable domain, with the rest looked up from reference TRBV7-9 and TRBJ2-3, is DTGVSQNPRHKITKRGQNVTFRCDPISEHNRLYWYRQTLGQGPEFLTYFQNEAQLEKSRLLSDRFSAERPKGSFSTLEIQRTEQGDSAMYLCASSPPTVTDTQYFGPGTRLTVL.

The V and J genes are TRBV18 and TRBJ2-7; TRBD2 matches at 7 bases. V lost 3 bases, J lost 4 bases, and 9 bases stayed unmatched. Germline assignment: CDR1 KGHSH and CDR2 LQKENI. The CDR3 loop spans 15 amino acids. Here the CDR3 DNA reads TGTGCCAGCTCACCCGACGTGGGACTATTTTACGAGCAGTACTTC. The encoded protein is CASSPDVGLFYEQYF.

With regard to this clonotype: Given a much more abundant clone one base away, this may be a read error. This sequence joins TRBV6-1 and TRBJ1-2; possible D gene TRBD1, 6 bases. Germline V CDR1 and CDR2: MNHNS, SASEGT. The V end was cut by 1 base, the J end by 6 bases, with 9 bases between. The length of the CDR3 is 13 residues. DNA for the CDR3: TGTGCCAGCAGTGAAGGGGCAGGGGATGGCTACACCTTC. This translates into CASSEGAGDGYTF.

Worth noting for this clonotype: A much more abundant neighbour one base away suggests this may be a read error. This chain joins TRBV11-2 and TRBJ2-5; 8 nucleotides line up with TRBD2. Germline lookup yields CDR1 SGHAT and CDR2 FQNNGV. This CDR3 has 15 amino acids. Losses at the gene ends were 0 bases for V and 11 bases for J; bases not matched to a gene: 11. CDR3 DNA: TGTGCCAGCAGCTTAGAAGCGGGAGAGGACAATGAGCAGTACTTC. This sequence encodes CASSLEAGEDNEQYF.

This clonotype was counted ten times or more. In DNA form, the CDR3 reads TGTGCCAGCAGCCGAACCCTGTCGGGACTAGCGGGAGGCACAGATACGCAGTATTTT. Protein: CASSRTLSGLAGGTDTQYF. The V gene is TRBV11-1, the J gene TRBJ2-3; TRBD2 aligns across 14 bases. The CDR3 consists of 19 residues. With 5 bases clipped from V and 1 base from J, the junction kept 11 bases outside the gene matches. The germline V gene has CDR1 SGHAT and CDR2 FQDESV (reference sequence). The whole variable domain, remainder taken from reference TRBV11-1 and TRBJ2-3, is EAEVAQSPRYKITEKSQAVAFWCDPISGHATLYWYRQILGQGPELLVQFQDESVVDDSQLPKDRFSAERLKGVDSTLKIQPAELGDSAMYLCASSRTLSGLAGGTDTQYFGPGTRLTVL.

On this clonotype: A far larger clone is only one base removed, so a read error is likely. The CDR3 here is CANSTDREYGYTF. CDR3 coding DNA: TGTGCCAACAGCACGGACAGGGAGTATGGCTACACCTTC. The V gene is TRBV13, the J gene TRBJ1-2; 8 positions agree with TRBD1. This CDR3 comprises 13 residues. CDR1 PRHDT and CDR2 FYEKMQ come from the germline V gene (reference sequence).

This clonotype was detected ten times or more. The V gene is TRBV5-6, the J gene TRBJ2-3; D remains ambiguous. V lost 0 bases and J 2 bases, leaving 16 bases between the germline ends. CDR1 SGHDT and CDR2 YYEEEE come from the germline V gene. The CDR3 extends over 17 amino acids. CDR3 protein: CASSLAGTGWTTDTQYF. Here the CDR3 DNA reads TGTGCCAGCAGCTTGGCCGGAACCGGGTGGACCACAGATACGCAGTATTTT.

This clonotype appeared once. With a far larger clone one base away, a read error is the likely cause. This CDR3 fails to terminate in the conserved phenylalanine or tryptophan, so it likely reflects a read error. This sequence joins TRBV7-9 and TRBJ2-1, with D unresolved. Germline CDR1 SEHNR, CDR2 FQNEAQ (reference sequence). This CDR3 is built from 13 residues. Trimming stripped 3 bases from V and 0 bases from J, with 3 bases between. CDR3: CASSFYSYNEQFL. As DNA, the CDR3 is TGTGCCAGCAGCTTCTACTCCTACAATGAGCAGTTCCTC.

This clonotype has at least ten counts. The chain uses TRBV2 and TRBJ2-1, with D unclear. Germline-derived CDR1 and CDR2 are SNHLY and FYNNEI. This CDR3 contains 11 residues. Trimming removed 7 bases from V and 4 bases from J, with 5 bases in between. The CDR3 loop is CASTEYNEQFF. CDR3 nucleotide sequence: TGTGCCAGCACGGAGTACAATGAGCAGTTCTTC.

This clonotype was observed many times. V and J are TRBV19 and TRBJ1-3; D not certain. Deletions cut 7 bases from V and 0 bases from J, with 13 bases between. Germline V lookup: CDR1 LNHDA, CDR2 SQIVND (reference sequence). The CDR3 is made up of 15 amino acids. In DNA form, the CDR3 reads TGTGCCAGTAATTTCGACAAGAGCTCTGGAAACACCATATATTTT. This sequence encodes CASNFDKSSGNTIYF.

At least ten counts were recorded for this clonotype. The chain has TRBV5-1 and TRBJ1-2; 9 positions match TRBD1. This CDR3 has 14 residues. V lost 5 bases, J lost 5 bases, and 7 bases stayed unmatched. CDR1 and CDR2 from the germline V gene are SGHRS and YFSETQ. CDR3 coding DNA: TGCGCCAGCAGTAGAGAGGGACAGGGATATGGCTACACCTTC. It translates to CASSREGQGYGYTF.

V and J are TRBV5-1 and TRBJ2-2; D is possibly TRBD1 or TRBD2 (5 bases each). Germline CDR1 is SGHRS and CDR2 is YFSETQ. The germline V and J ends were trimmed by 0 bases and 4 bases, with 10 bases remaining between them. The CDR3 is made up of 15 amino acids. The DNA for the CDR3 is TGCGCCAGCAGCTTGGTGTTTGGGACCACCGGGGAGCTGTTTTTT. Translation: CASSLVFGTTGELFF.

This clonotype was seen repeatedly, ten times or more. This chain uses TRBV3-1 with TRBJ1-2; D gene uncertain. The CDR3 has 12 residues. Germline V gives CDR1 LGHDT, CDR2 YNNKEL (reference sequence). Trimming pared 0 bases from V and 8 bases from J, leaving 7 bases between. Here the CDR3 reads CASSQEVSGYTF. CDR3 DNA sequence: TGTGCCAGCAGCCAAGAGGTTTCCGGCTACACCTTC.

J is TRBJ2-3 and V is TRBV19, with unresolved D. Germline CDR1 reads LNHDA; CDR2 reads SQIVND (reference sequence). V lost 3 bases and J 0 bases, leaving 7 bases between the germline ends. The CDR3 runs to 14 residues. CDR3 DNA sequence: TGTGCCAGTAGTATCGTCGGCAGCACAGATACGCAGTATTTT. Amino acids: CASSIVGSTDTQYF. Looking up the rest from reference TRBV19 and TRBJ2-3 gives the full variable domain: DGGITQSPKYLFRKEGQNVTLSCEQNLNHDAMYWYRQDPGQGLRLIYYSQIVNDFQKGDIAEGYSVSREKKESFPLTVTSAQKNPTAFYLCASSIVGSTDTQYFGPGTRLTVL.

Concerning this clonotype itself: A clone one base away is much larger, so this may be a read error. The gene calls are TRBV5-5 and TRBJ2-3; possibly TRBD1 for D (5 bases). Germline lookup yields CDR1 SGHKS and CDR2 YYEKEE (reference sequence). The ends were cut back, 6 bases at V and 1 base at J, with 12 bases in the middle. The CDR3 totals 14 residues. CDR3 region: CASTRDRRTDTQYF. CDR3 nucleotide sequence: TGTGCCAGCACTCGAGACAGACGCACAGATACGCAGTATTTT.

This clonotype was counted ten times or more. The chain links TRBV2 to TRBJ1-1, with D tentatively TRBD1 (6 bases). This CDR3 comprises 14 residues. Germline V CDR1 and CDR2: SNHLY, FYNNEI. Trimming removed 8 bases at V and 3 bases at J, with 16 bases between. The CDR3 coding sequence is TGTGCCAGCGGTCTCGAGGGGGAGGACACTGAAGCTTTCTTT. It encodes CASGLEGEDTEAFF.

This clonotype was counted a single time. CDR3 DNA sequence: TGCGCCAGCAGCCGGGGAACCGGGGGGAGCACCGGGGAGCTGTTTTTT. Its protein is CASSRGTGGSTGELFF. The V call is TRBV4-1, the J call TRBJ2-2; TRBD2 matches 7 bases. Germline loops: CDR1 MGHRA, CDR2 YSYEKL. V gave up 4 bases and J gave up 4 bases; unmatched junction bases: 9. The CDR3 contains 16 residues.

This clonotype was detected only once. V is TRBV12-3 or TRBV12-4 and J is TRBJ1-2, with D possibly TRBD1 on 5 matching bases. The CDR3 sequence is 14 residues long. V lost 2 bases and J lost 8, with 15 bases in between. The DNA for the CDR3 is TGTGCCAGCAGTTTAAAAGGGGTCGGGGGGGGCTACACCTTC. Its protein is CASSLKGVGGGYTF.

V usage is TRBV18 and J usage is TRBJ1-3; D remains unclear. Germline values: CDR1 KGHSH, CDR2 LQKENI. The CDR3 consists of 15 residues. Trimming removed 1 base from V and 0 bases from J, with 7 bases in between. The CDR3 bases are TGTGCCAGCTCACCACAAGGGTTCTCTGGAAACACCATATATTTT. Protein sequence: CASSPQGFSGNTIYF.

V is TRBV6-2 or TRBV6-3 and J is TRBJ2-3; D call uncertain. The germline V and J ends were trimmed by 6 bases and 6 bases, with 7 bases remaining between them. Germline lookup yields CDR1 MNHEY and CDR2 SVGEGT. This CDR3 comprises 11 residues. CDR3 amino acids: CASRLGDTQYF. CDR3 sequence (DNA): TGTGCCAGCAGGCTAGGGGATACGCAGTATTTT.

This clonotype has more than one count but fewer than ten. This may come from a read error, since a much larger clone is one base off. The V and J genes are TRBV7-7 and TRBJ2-5; D ambiguous. This CDR3 contains 14 residues. CDR1 is SSHAT, CDR2 FNYEAQ, per germline (reference sequence). V lost 5 bases, J lost 5 bases, and 15 bases lay in between. CDR3 residues: CASSRASAPETQYF. As DNA, the CDR3 is TGTGCCAGCAGCCGGGCCTCGGCCCCGGAGACCCAGTACTTC.

This clonotype has at least ten counts. The rearrangement uses TRBV5-1 and TRBJ1-1; 8 positions agree with TRBD1. Germline trimming cut 3 bases from V and 4 bases from J; bases unmatched to any gene: 5. The CDR3 consists of 14 residues. Germline V CDR1 and CDR2: SGHRS, YFSETQ. The CDR3 loop reads CASSSTGDRTEAFF. The CDR3 coding sequence is TGCGCCAGCAGCTCGACAGGGGACCGCACTGAAGCTTTCTTT. Looking up the rest from reference TRBV5-1 and TRBJ1-1 gives the full variable domain: KAGVTQTPRYLIKTRGQQVTLSCSPISGHRSVSWYQQTPGQGLQFLFEYFSETQRNKGNFPGRFSGRQFSNSRSEMNVSTLELGDSALYLCASSSTGDRTEAFFGQGTRLTVV.

V and J are TRBV7-2 and TRBJ2-1; D is ambiguous. Per germline, CDR1 SGHTA and CDR2 FQGNSA. The V end lost 2 bases, the J end lost 10 bases, and 9 bases lay between the germline ends. This CDR3 has 12 residues. For the CDR3, the DNA is TGTGCCAGCAGCTTAATAGGTGGGGAGCAGTTCTTC. Amino acid sequence: CASSLIGGEQFF.

This clonotype was recorded a few times. The J gene is TRBJ2-5, the V gene TRBV6-1, with TRBD2 matching 10 bases. CDR3 length equals 15 residues. The germline CDR1 and CDR2 sequences are MNHNS and SASEGT. V was pared by 6 bases and J by 5 bases, with 9 bases of the junction left unmatched. CDR3 loop: CASSVAGGSVETQYF. Written as DNA, the CDR3 is TGTGCCAGCAGCGTAGCGGGGGGCTCCGTGGAGACCCAGTACTTC.

This clonotype was counted between two and nine times. The rearrangement joins TRBV18 to TRBJ2-7, with unresolved D. CDR3 size: 15 residues. Per the germline V gene, CDR1 is KGHSH and CDR2 is LQKENI. The V end was cut by 2 bases, the J end by 7 bases, with 18 bases between. CDR3 sequence reads: CASSPALARSMEQYF. The CDR3 DNA sequence: TGTGCCAGCTCACCAGCACTTGCGAGGAGTATGGAGCAGTACTTC.